This T cell receptor beta chain was captured by sequencing in a study of blood T cell repertoires in COVID-19. The repertoire was sequenced with immunoSEQ multiplex PCR; TCRdb's copy has only in-frame clones and lacks some. The data hold about 420,000 clones, with 70% to 90% observed a single time. Trimming shortened V by 3 bases and J by 3 bases, and 12 bases separated the two germline ends. Germline V gives CDR1 SGHTA, CDR2 FQGNSA. The CDR3 spans 14 residues. The specimen sequenced was peripheral blood. The chain combines TRBV7-2 with TRBJ2-7; tentative D call: TRBD1 (6 bases). This TCR derives from a man in his late teens or twenties with COVID-19, enrolled during active disease. The CDR3 sequence is CASSFVSQGYEQYF. The DNA for the CDR3 is TGTGCCAGCAGCTTTGTATCACAGGGCTACGAGCAGTACTTC.